This TCR beta chain was recorded in a study of blood T cell repertoires in COVID-19. Study-wide context: Sources were T cells, B-cell-depleted T cells, or PBMCs; the material itself was cDNA or gDNA.

This CDR3 is 13 amino acids long. V was pared by 5 bases and J by 7 bases, with 2 bases of the junction left unmatched. Germline-derived CDR1 and CDR2 are MNHEY and SVGEGT. Some clones are missing from TCRdb's copy, which holds only in-frame ones; the method was immunoSEQ multiplex PCR. The sample comprises more than 150,000 clones, roughly nine tenths of which are singletons, and roughly 20% rests with the top ten. Source material: peripheral blood. The chain combines TRBV6-2 or TRBV6-3 with TRBJ2-4; 10 bases match TRBD1. This TCR derives from a man in his 70s with active or convalescent COVID-19. The CDR3 sequence: CASSRTGGNIQYF. In DNA, the CDR3 is TGTGCCAGCAGTCGGACAGGGGGGAACATTCAGTACTTC.